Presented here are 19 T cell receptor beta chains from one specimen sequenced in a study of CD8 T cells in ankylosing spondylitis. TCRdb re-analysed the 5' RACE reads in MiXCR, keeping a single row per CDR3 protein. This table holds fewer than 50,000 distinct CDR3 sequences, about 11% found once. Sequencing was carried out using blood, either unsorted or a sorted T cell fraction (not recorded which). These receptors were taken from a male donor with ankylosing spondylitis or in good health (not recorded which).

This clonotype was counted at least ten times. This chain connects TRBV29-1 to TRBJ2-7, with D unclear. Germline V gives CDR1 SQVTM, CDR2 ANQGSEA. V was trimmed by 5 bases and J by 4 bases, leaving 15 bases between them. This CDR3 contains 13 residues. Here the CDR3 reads CSVSATPSYEQYF. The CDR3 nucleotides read TGCAGCGTTAGTGCGACACCCAGTTACGAGCAGTACTTC.

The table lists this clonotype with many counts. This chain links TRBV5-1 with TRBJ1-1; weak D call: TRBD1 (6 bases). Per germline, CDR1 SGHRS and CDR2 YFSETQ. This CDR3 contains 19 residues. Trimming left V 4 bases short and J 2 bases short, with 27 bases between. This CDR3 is CASSAGPGRQGPENTEAFF. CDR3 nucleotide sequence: TGCGCCAGCAGCGCGGGCCCAGGTCGTCAGGGGCCCGAAAACACTGAAGCTTTCTTT.

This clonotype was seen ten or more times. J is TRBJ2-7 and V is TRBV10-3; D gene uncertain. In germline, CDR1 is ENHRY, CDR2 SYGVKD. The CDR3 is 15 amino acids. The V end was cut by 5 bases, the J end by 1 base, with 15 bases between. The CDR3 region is CAISPQFGRSYEQYF. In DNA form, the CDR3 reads TGTGCCATCAGTCCTCAGTTTGGCAGGTCCTACGAGCAGTACTTC.

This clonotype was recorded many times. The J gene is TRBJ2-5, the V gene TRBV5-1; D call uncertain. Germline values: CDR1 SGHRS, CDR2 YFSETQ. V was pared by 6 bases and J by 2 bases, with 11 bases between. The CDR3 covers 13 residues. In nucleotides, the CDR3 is TGCGCCAGCAATATACTGGGGCAAGAGACCCAGTACTTC. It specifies CASNILGQETQYF. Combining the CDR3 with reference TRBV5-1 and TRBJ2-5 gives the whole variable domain KAGVTQTPRYLIKTRGQQVTLSCSPISGHRSVSWYQQTPGQGLQFLFEYFSETQRNKGNFPGRFSGRQFSNSRSEMNVSTLELGDSALYLCASNILGQETQYFGPGTRLLVL.

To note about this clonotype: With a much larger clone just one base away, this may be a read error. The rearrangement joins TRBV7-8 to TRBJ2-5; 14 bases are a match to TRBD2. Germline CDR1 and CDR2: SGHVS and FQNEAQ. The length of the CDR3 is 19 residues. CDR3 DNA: TGTGCCAGCAGCCCGACCCGTGGTAGACTAGCGGGGGGGCCCGAGACCCTGTACTTC. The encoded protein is CASSPTRGRLAGGPETLYF. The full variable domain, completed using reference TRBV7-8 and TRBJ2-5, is GAGVSQSPRYKVAKRGQDVALRCDPISGHVSLFWYQQALGQGPEFLTYFQNEAQLDKSGLPSDRFFAERPEGSVSTLKIQRTQQEDSAVYLCASSPTRGRLAGGPETLYFGPGTRLLVL.

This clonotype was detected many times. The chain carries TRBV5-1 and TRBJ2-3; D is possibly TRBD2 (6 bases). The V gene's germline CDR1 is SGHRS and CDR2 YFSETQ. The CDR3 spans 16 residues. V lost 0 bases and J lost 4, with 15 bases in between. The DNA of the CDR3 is TGCGCCAGCAGCTTGGCCGGGGCTAGCGTAGCAGATACGCAGTATTTT. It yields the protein CASSLAGASVADTQYF.

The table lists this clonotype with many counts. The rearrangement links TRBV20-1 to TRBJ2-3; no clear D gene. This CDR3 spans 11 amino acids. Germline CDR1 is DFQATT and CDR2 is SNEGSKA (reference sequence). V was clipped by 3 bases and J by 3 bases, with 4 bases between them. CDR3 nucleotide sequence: TGCAGTGCTAGTCTAACAGATACGCAGTATTTT. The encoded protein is CSASLTDTQYF.

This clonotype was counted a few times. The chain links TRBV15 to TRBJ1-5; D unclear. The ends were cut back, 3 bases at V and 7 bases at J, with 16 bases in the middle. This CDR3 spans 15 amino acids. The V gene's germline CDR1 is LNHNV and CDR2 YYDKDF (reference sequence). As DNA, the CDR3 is TGTGCCACCAGCAGCCCCCCCGGAGGTTGGCAGCCCCAGCATTTT. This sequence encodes CATSSPPGGWQPQHF.

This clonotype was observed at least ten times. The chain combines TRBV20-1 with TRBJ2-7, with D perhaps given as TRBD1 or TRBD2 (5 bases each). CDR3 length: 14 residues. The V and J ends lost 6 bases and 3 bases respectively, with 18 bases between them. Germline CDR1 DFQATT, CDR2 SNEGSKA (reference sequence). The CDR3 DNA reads TGCAGTGCAACCGGGACCCTGTTAAGCTACGAGCAGTACTTC. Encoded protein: CSATGTLLSYEQYF.

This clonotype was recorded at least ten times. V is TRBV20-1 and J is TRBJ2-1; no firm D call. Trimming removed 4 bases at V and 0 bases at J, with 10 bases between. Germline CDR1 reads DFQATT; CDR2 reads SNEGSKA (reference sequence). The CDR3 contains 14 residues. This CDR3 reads CSAILPRSYNEQFF. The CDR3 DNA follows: TGCAGTGCTATCCTCCCCCGCTCCTACAATGAGCAGTTCTTC.

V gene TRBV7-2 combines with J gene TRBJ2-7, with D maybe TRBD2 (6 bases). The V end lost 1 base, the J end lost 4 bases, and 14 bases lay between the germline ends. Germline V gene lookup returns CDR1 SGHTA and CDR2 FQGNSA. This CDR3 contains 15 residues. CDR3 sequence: CASSLGRARQYEQYF. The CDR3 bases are TGTGCCAGCAGCTTAGGGAGGGCCCGGCAATACGAGCAGTACTTC.

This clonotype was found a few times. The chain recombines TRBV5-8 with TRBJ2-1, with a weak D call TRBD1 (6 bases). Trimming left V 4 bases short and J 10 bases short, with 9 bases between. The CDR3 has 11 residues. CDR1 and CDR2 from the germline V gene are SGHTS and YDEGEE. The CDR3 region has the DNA TGTGCCAGCAGCGGTAGGGGGGAGCAGTTCTTC. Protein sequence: CASSGRGEQFF.

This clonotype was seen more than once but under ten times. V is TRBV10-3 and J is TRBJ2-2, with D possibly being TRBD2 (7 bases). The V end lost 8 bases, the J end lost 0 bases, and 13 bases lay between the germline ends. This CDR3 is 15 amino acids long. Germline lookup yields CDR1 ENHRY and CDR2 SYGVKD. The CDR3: CAIGGGPTNTGELFF. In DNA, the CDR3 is TGTGCCATCGGGGGGGGCCCGACGAACACCGGGGAGCTGTTTTTT.

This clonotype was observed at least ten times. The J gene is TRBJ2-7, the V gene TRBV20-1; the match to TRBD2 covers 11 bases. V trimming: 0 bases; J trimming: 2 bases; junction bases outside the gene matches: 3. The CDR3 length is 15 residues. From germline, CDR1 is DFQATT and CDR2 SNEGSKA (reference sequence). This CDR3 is CSARDPSGGTYEQYF. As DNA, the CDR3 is TGCAGTGCTAGAGATCCTAGCGGGGGGACCTACGAGCAGTACTTC.

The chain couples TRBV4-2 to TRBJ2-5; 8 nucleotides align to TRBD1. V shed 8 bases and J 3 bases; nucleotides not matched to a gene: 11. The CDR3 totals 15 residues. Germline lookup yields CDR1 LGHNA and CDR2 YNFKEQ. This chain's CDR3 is CASGAGTGDEETQYF. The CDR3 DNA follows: TGTGCCAGCGGGGCCGGGACAGGAGACGAAGAGACCCAGTACTTC.

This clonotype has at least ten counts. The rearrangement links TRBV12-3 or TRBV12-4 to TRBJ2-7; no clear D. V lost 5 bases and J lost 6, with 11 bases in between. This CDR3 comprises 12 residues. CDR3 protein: CASSPTWREQYF. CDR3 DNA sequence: TGTGCCAGCAGTCCCACGTGGCGCGAGCAGTACTTC.

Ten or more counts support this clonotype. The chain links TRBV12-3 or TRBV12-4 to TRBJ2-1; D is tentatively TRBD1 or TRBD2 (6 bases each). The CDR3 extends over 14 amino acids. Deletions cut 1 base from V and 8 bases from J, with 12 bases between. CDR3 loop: CASSLGIGGDEQFF. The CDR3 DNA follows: TGTGCCAGCAGTTTAGGGATCGGGGGCGATGAGCAGTTCTTC.

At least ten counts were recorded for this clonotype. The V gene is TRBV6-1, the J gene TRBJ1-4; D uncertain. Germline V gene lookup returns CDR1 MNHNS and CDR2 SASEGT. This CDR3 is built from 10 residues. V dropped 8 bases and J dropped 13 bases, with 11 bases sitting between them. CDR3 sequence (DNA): TGTGCCAGCTTCGGCTCCAGACTGTTTTTT. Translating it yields CASFGSRLFF.

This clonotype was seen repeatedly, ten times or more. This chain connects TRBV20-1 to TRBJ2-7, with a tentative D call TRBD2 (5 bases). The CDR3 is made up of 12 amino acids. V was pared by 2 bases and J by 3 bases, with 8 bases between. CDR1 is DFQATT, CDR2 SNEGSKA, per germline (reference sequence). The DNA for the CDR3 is TGCAGTGCTAGACCCGGAGGCTACGAGCAGTACTTC. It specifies CSARPGGYEQYF.